This is a list of T cell receptor beta chains from one sample in a study of OX40 agonist ivuxolimab in advanced cancers. TCRdb's table, derived via immunoSEQ multiplex PCR, lists solely in-frame clones and lacks some. The sample has tens of thousands of clones, about four fifths seen once. Here the sequenced sample was CD4+ or CD8+ T cells sorted from blood, taken in a trial of the OX40 agonist ivuxolimab. The receptors here all came from an adult with an advanced solid tumor such as melanoma, head and neck, liver or kidney cancer. Both conserved end residues are trimmed from each CDR3. Each record gives: J gene, V gene, CDR3 protein.

>TRBJ2-1|TRBV6-5
ASHGTGVYNEQF
>TRBJ1-1|TRBV7-6
ASSLETGQQNTEAF
>TRBJ2-1|TRBV7-3
ASSLLAGGHYNEQF
>TRBJ1-3|TRBV7-8
ASSSRQKLAGNTIY
>TRBJ1-2|TRBV11-2
ASSRTEYYGYT
>TRBJ2-7|TRBV18
ASSPGLAPYEQY
>TRBJ1-1|TRBV4-2
ASSQEAGRANTEAF
>TRBJ1-1|TRBV13
ASSLGNPRNTEAF
>TRBJ1-4|TRBV7-2
ASSPDHNEKLF
>TRBJ1-2|TRBV2
ASSPGQGVGYT
>TRBJ1-2|TRBV20-1
SAGVGYT
>TRBJ1-2|TRBV5-1
ASALDGTANYGYT
>TRBJ2-1|TRBV10-2
ASSLSGRAVEQF
>TRBJ1-4|TRBV5-1
ASSLEGQDGKLF
>TRBJ2-3|TRBV11-2
ASSPSFTDTQY
>TRBJ2-2|TRBV7-9
ASSPKGLAGPGEPF
>TRBJ1-1|TRBV7-8
ASSPAGTGPTEAF
>TRBJ2-7|TRBV11-2
ASSPHSGTRAYEQY
>TRBJ1-1|TRBV19
ASSTGLMNTEAF
>TRBJ2-2|TRBV6-5
ASSVRLAGELF
>TRBJ1-4|TRBV18
ASSPDATNEKLF
>TRBJ2-5|TRBV18
ASSPRVQETQY
>TRBJ1-4|TRBV28
ASSSPGSQGDEKLF
>TRBJ1-6|TRBV5-6
ASSPTGIGSYNSPLH
>TRBJ2-1|TRBV5-4
ASSLGAGPYNEQF
>TRBJ2-1|TRBV7-9
ASSLTGEVYYNEQF
>TRBJ1-5|TRBV7-3
ASSLTPERNQPQH
>TRBJ2-7|TRBV28
FIRGPGYEQY
>TRBJ1-4|TRBV30
AWSAPGHRGWLF
>TRBJ2-1|TRBV11-2
ASSLVAGVGNEQF
>TRBJ2-3|TRBV13
ASSLAGITDTQY
>TRBJ1-1|TRBV29-1
SVAGGGTEAF
>TRBJ1-4|TRBV5-5
ASSLELNRRGAYEKLF